Listed below are T cell receptor beta chains from one sample, sequenced in a study of Graves' ophthalmopathy and Graves' hyperthyroidism. MiXCR was run by TCRdb on the multiplex PCR reads, yielding one entry per CDR3 protein. The data show over 450,000 distinct CDR3 sequences, roughly an eighth seen once. Source material: blood. These receptors all come from a woman in her thirties with Graves' ophthalmopathy. CDR3s include the opening cysteine and the closing phenylalanine or tryptophan. The D gene is left open where the match is weak. A clone size is listed for some rows: how often the clone was seen (once, few, many), or a class if it is expanded.

j_call: TRBJ2-7
clone_size: many
d_call: TRBD1
v_call: TRBV7-8
cdr3_aa: CASSLSPGQAYEQYF
cdr3_nt: TGTGCCAGCAGCTTATCCCCCGGACAGGCGTACGAGCAGTACTTC

j_call: TRBJ2-1
clone_size: once
d_call: NA
v_call: TRBV11-3
cdr3_aa: CASSLLLDNEQFF
cdr3_nt: TGTGCCAGCAGCTTGTTGCTCGACAATGAGCAGTTCTTC

j_call: TRBJ2-7
clone_size: many
d_call: TRBD2
v_call: TRBV5-1
cdr3_aa: CASSLDGTRSSYEQYF
cdr3_nt: TGCGCCAGCAGCTTGGACGGGACTAGGAGCTCCTACGAGCAGTACTTC

j_call: TRBJ2-7
clone_size: many
d_call: NA
v_call: TRBV11-2
cdr3_aa: CASSPLPGAVEQYF
cdr3_nt: TGTGCCAGCAGCCCTCTCCCGGGAGCAGTCGAGCAGTACTTC

j_call: TRBJ1-2
clone_size: NA
d_call: TRBD1
v_call: TRBV4-1
cdr3_aa: CASSQDEGRGLGYTF
cdr3_nt: TGCGCCAGCAGCCAAGATGAGGGCAGGGGGCTTGGCTACACCTTC

j_call: TRBJ2-5
clone_size: many
d_call: TRBD1
v_call: TRBV9
cdr3_aa: CASSVDAGGVETQYF
cdr3_nt: TGTGCCAGCAGCGTCGATGCAGGGGGCGTGGAGACCCAGTACTTC

j_call: TRBJ2-7
clone_size: many
d_call: NA
v_call: TRBV7-2
cdr3_aa: CASSLVAVTYEQYF
cdr3_nt: TGTGCCAGCAGCTTAGTTGCAGTAACCTACGAGCAGTACTTC

j_call: TRBJ2-5
clone_size: many
d_call: NA
v_call: TRBV24-1
cdr3_aa: CATSDSLQWTQYF
cdr3_nt: TGTGCCACCAGTGATTCGTTACAGTGGACCCAGTACTTC

j_call: TRBJ1-1
clone_size: many
d_call: NA
v_call: TRBV6-1
cdr3_aa: CASSASGGYTEAFF
cdr3_nt: TGTGCCAGCAGTGCCTCCGGGGGATACACTGAAGCTTTCTTT

j_call: TRBJ1-5
clone_size: many
d_call: NA
v_call: TRBV20-1
cdr3_aa: CSARDWGLSNQPQHF
cdr3_nt: TGCAGTGCTAGAGATTGGGGATTGAGCAATCAGCCCCAGCATTTT

j_call: TRBJ2-7
clone_size: few
d_call: TRBD1
v_call: TRBV14
cdr3_aa: CASSQGYVGQGAHEQYF
cdr3_nt: TGTGCCAGCAGCCAAGGATATGTGGGACAGGGGGCCCACGAGCAGTACTTC

j_call: TRBJ1-5
clone_size: many
d_call: NA
v_call: TRBV12-3/TRBV12-4
cdr3_aa: CASSLRYTFSNQPQHF
cdr3_nt: TGTGCCAGCAGTTTGAGATATACTTTTAGCAATCAGCCCCAGCATTTT

j_call: TRBJ1-3
clone_size: NA
d_call: NA
v_call: TRBV19
cdr3_aa: CASSIGNTIYF
cdr3_nt: TGTGCCAGTAGTATCGGAAACACCATATATTTT

j_call: TRBJ2-7
clone_size: many
d_call: TRBD2
v_call: TRBV20-1
cdr3_aa: CSARDELAGDHNEQYF
cdr3_nt: TGCAGTGCTAGAGATGAACTAGCGGGAGATCATAACGAGCAGTACTTC

j_call: TRBJ1-2
clone_size: NA
d_call: NA
v_call: TRBV30
cdr3_aa: CAWSYSYGYTF
cdr3_nt: TGTGCCTGGAGTTACAGCTATGGCTACACCTTC

j_call: TRBJ2-5
clone_size: many
d_call: NA
v_call: TRBV7-8
cdr3_aa: CASSVEWGAFETQYF
cdr3_nt: TGTGCCAGCAGCGTAGAATGGGGGGCTTTTGAGACCCAGTACTTC

j_call: TRBJ1-1
clone_size: many
d_call: TRBD1
v_call: TRBV6-5
cdr3_aa: CASSYSGQAYEAFF
cdr3_nt: TGTGCCAGCAGTTACTCTGGACAGGCCTACGAAGCTTTCTTT

j_call: TRBJ2-5
clone_size: many
d_call: NA
v_call: TRBV9
cdr3_aa: CASSHPRETQYF
cdr3_nt: TGTGCCAGCAGCCATCCCCGGGAGACCCAGTACTTC

j_call: TRBJ1-2
clone_size: few
d_call: NA
v_call: TRBV30
cdr3_aa: CAWSGTAQTF
cdr3_nt: TGTGCCTGGAGTGGGACAGCCCAGACCTTC

j_call: TRBJ1-1
clone_size: few
d_call: TRBD1
v_call: TRBV3-1
cdr3_aa: CAGSLGTANTEAFF
cdr3_nt: TGTGCCGGCAGCCTAGGGACAGCCAACACTGAAGCTTTCTTT

j_call: TRBJ1-6
clone_size: many
d_call: TRBD1
v_call: TRBV6-5
cdr3_aa: CASSYNRGNSPLHF
cdr3_nt: TGTGCCAGCAGTTACAACAGGGGGAATTCACCCCTCCACTTT

j_call: TRBJ1-1
clone_size: NA
d_call: NA
v_call: TRBV6-1
cdr3_aa: CASSPNRSQGRAFF
cdr3_nt: TGTGCCAGCAGTCCTAATAGATCTCAGGGTAGGGCTTTCTTT

j_call: TRBJ1-1
clone_size: many
d_call: TRBD1
v_call: TRBV28
cdr3_aa: CASKAGGNTEAFF
cdr3_nt: TGTGCCAGCAAGGCAGGGGGCAACACTGAAGCTTTCTTT

j_call: TRBJ2-7
clone_size: many
d_call: NA
v_call: TRBV28
cdr3_aa: CASSSGDFYEQYF
cdr3_nt: TGTGCCAGCAGTTCCGGGGACTTCTACGAGCAGTACTTC

j_call: TRBJ1-6
clone_size: many
d_call: NA
v_call: TRBV12-3/TRBV12-4
cdr3_aa: CASSLRVDSPLHF
cdr3_nt: TGTGCCAGCAGTTTAAGGGTGGATTCACCCCTCCACTTT

j_call: TRBJ2-2
clone_size: NA
d_call: NA
v_call: TRBV11-3
cdr3_aa: CASSLGLQGTVELFF
cdr3_nt: TGTGCCAGCAGCTTAGGATTACAGGGAACCGTGGAGCTGTTTTTT

j_call: TRBJ2-4
clone_size: NA
d_call: NA
v_call: TRBV20-1
cdr3_aa: CSAQRQVIINIQYF
cdr3_nt: TGCAGTGCCCAGAGACAAGTGATAATAAACATTCAGTACTTC

j_call: TRBJ1-1
clone_size: many
d_call: NA
v_call: TRBV2
cdr3_aa: CASTGGGNTEAFF
cdr3_nt: TGTGCCAGCACTGGGGGCGGGAACACTGAAGCTTTCTTT

j_call: TRBJ2-5
clone_size: NA
d_call: NA
v_call: TRBV7-9
cdr3_aa: CASAGPGADQETQYF
cdr3_nt: TGTGCCAGCGCAGGGCCGGGGGCTGACCAAGAGACCCAGTACTTC

j_call: TRBJ2-7
clone_size: many
d_call: NA
v_call: TRBV11-3
cdr3_aa: CASSPWGETRDEQYF
cdr3_nt: TGTGCCAGCAGCCCCTGGGGCGAGACTAGAGACGAGCAGTACTTC

j_call: TRBJ2-5
clone_size: few
d_call: NA
v_call: TRBV11-3
cdr3_aa: CASSLRARGQPSMTQYF
cdr3_nt: TGTGCCAGCAGCTTAAGGGCAAGGGGACAACCCTCAATGACCCAGTACTTC

j_call: TRBJ2-2
clone_size: many
d_call: NA
v_call: TRBV20-1
cdr3_aa: CSATRNTGELFF
cdr3_nt: TGCAGTGCTACCCGGAACACCGGGGAGCTGTTTTTT

j_call: TRBJ2-7
clone_size: many
d_call: NA
v_call: TRBV6-2/TRBV6-3
cdr3_aa: CASSWDIYESYEQYF
cdr3_nt: TGTGCCAGCAGTTGGGACATCTACGAAAGCTACGAGCAGTACTTC

j_call: TRBJ1-6
clone_size: many
d_call: NA
v_call: TRBV7-8
cdr3_aa: CASSLRTAGDAINSPLHF
cdr3_nt: TGTGCCAGCAGCCTTAGGACGGCAGGGGACGCCATTAATTCACCCCTCCACTTT

j_call: TRBJ1-5
clone_size: many
d_call: NA
v_call: TRBV19
cdr3_aa: CASSIVGLSQPQHF
cdr3_nt: TGTGCCAGTAGTATAGTGGGGTTGTCCCAGCCCCAGCATTTT

j_call: TRBJ1-1
clone_size: many
d_call: NA
v_call: TRBV6-5
cdr3_aa: CASTGANTEAFF
cdr3_nt: TGTGCCAGCACCGGGGCGAACACTGAAGCTTTCTTT

j_call: TRBJ2-5
clone_size: few
d_call: TRBD1
v_call: TRBV7-8
cdr3_aa: CASSLVGGTGRPRETQYF
cdr3_nt: TGTGCCAGCAGCTTAGTTGGAGGGACAGGGAGACCCCGGGAGACCCAGTACTTC

j_call: TRBJ2-2
clone_size: NA
d_call: NA
v_call: TRBV20-1
cdr3_aa: CSASSGGGAGELFF
cdr3_nt: TGCAGTGCTAGTTCGGGCGGAGGGGCCGGGGAGCTGTTTTTT

j_call: TRBJ2-7
clone_size: NA
d_call: TRBD1
v_call: TRBV3-1
cdr3_aa: CASSQGDRGAYEQYF
cdr3_nt: TGTGCCAGCAGCCAAGGAGACAGGGGGGCCTACGAGCAGTACTTC

j_call: TRBJ2-5
clone_size: many
d_call: NA
v_call: TRBV6-5
cdr3_aa: CASSSKSQETQYF
cdr3_nt: TGTGCCAGCAGTAGCAAATCCCAAGAGACCCAGTACTTC

j_call: TRBJ1-2
clone_size: many
d_call: NA
v_call: TRBV25-1
cdr3_aa: CASSPPGTGAGGYTF
cdr3_nt: TGTGCCAGCAGTCCCCCAGGCACGGGGGCGGGAGGCTACACCTTC